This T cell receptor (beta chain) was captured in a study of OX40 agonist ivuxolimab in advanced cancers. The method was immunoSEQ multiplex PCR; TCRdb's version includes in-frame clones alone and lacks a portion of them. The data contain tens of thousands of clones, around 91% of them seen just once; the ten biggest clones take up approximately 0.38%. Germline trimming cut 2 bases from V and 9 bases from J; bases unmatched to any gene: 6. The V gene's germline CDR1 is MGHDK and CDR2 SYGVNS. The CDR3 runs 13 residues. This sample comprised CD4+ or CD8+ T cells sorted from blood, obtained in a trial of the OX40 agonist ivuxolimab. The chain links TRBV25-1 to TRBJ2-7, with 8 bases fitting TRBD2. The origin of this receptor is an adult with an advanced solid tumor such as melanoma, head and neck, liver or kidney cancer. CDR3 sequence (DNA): TGTGCCAGCAGTGAACATAGCGGGATGGTGCAGTACTTC. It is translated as CASSEHSGMVQYF.